This T cell receptor (beta chain) was recovered during a study of shared clonotypes between healthy human individuals. The table came from immunoSEQ multiplex PCR; TCRdb's copy has only in-frame clones and leaves some out. Of nearly 1,000,000 clones listed, 76% were seen once; the top ten hold nearly 1.5%. CDR3 size: 14 residues. V lost 3 bases to trimming and J lost 5 bases, with 13 bases between them. Germline V gives CDR1 SEHNR, CDR2 FQNEAQ (reference sequence). This receptor was taken from a man aged 18-30 years in good health. Sequences were obtained from memory CD4+ T cells sorted from blood. Subset described: CD45RA-negative fraction. V usage is TRBV7-9 and J usage is TRBJ2-5; D assignment may be TRBD1 or TRBD2 (5 bases each). The CDR3 nucleotides are TGTGCCAGCAGCTTGCACCAGGGCGGGGAGACCCAGTACTTC. Its protein product is CASSLHQGGETQYF.